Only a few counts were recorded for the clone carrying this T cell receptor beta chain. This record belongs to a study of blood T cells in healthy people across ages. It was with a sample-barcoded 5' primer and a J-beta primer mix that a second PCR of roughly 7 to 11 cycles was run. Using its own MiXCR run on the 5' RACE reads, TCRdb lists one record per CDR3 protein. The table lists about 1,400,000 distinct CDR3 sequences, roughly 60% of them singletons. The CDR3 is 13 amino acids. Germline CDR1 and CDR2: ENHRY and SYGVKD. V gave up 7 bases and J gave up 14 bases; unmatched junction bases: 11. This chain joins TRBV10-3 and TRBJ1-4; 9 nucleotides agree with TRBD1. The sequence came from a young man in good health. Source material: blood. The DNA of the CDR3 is TGTGCCATCAAAGTACGGACAGGGGAGGTCCTGTTTTTT. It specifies CAIKVRTGEVLFF.